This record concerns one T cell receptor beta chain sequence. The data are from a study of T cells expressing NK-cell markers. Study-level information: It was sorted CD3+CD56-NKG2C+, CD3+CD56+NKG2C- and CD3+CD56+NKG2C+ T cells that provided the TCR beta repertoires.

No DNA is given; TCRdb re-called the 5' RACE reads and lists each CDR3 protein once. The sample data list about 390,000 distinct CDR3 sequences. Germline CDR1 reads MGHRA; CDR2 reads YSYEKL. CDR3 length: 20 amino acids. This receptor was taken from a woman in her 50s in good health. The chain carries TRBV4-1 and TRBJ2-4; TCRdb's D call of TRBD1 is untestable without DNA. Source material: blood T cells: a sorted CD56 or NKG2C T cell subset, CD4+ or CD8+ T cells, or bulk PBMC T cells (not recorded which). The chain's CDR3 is CASSRNRDSSTLIAKNIQYF.